One sample yielded the 3 T cell receptor beta chains listed below, sequenced in a study of neurological immune-mediated disorders. TCRdb redid the calling of the 5' RACE reads with MiXCR, one entry per CDR3 protein. The sample holds 18,000 or so distinct CDR3 sequences, 12% to 15% seen once. Sequencing used CD4+ T cells from blood. These TCRs come from a woman aged 55-70 years with HTLV-1-associated myelopathy (HAM/TSP).

This clonotype was detected ten times or more. V and J are TRBV20-1 and TRBJ2-7, with TRBD2 matching 12 bases. CDR3 length: 15 residues. Germline V gene data show CDR1 as DFQATT and CDR2 as SNEGSKA (reference sequence). Germline trimming cut 4 bases from V and 4 bases from J; bases unmatched to any gene: 8. CDR3 DNA sequence: TGCAGTGCTACCCCCCGGACTAGCGGGAAATACGAGCAGTACTTC. Encoded protein: CSATPRTSGKYEQYF.

This clonotype appeared many times. This chain links TRBV20-1 with TRBJ2-7, with D possibly TRBD1 on 5 matching bases. The CDR3 length is 14 residues. Germline CDR1 DFQATT, CDR2 SNEGSKA (reference sequence). V dropped 5 bases and J dropped 2 bases, with 16 bases sitting between them. The CDR3 DNA reads as TGCAGTGCTGGCAGGGATTTCGCAGCCTACGAGCAGTACTTC. As protein: CSAGRDFAAYEQYF.

There are many counts of this clonotype. This chain uses TRBV10-3 with TRBJ2-2, with D perhaps matching TRBD2 (8 bases). The CDR3 consists of 14 residues. Germline CDR1 ENHRY, CDR2 SYGVKD. Trimming stripped 8 bases from V and 6 bases from J, with 16 bases between. The CDR3 sequence: CAIEGAGGSGELFF. Here the CDR3 DNA reads TGTGCCATCGAGGGGGCGGGAGGTTCCGGGGAGCTGTTTTTT.